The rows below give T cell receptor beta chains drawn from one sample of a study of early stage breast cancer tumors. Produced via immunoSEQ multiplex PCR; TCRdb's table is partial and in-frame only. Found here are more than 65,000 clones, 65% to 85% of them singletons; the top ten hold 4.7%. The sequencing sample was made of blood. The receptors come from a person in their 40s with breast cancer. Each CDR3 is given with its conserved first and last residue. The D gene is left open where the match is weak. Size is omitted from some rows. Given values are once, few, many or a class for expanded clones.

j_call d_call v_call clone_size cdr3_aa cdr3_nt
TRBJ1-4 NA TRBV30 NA CAWSDRVDNEKLFF TGTGCCTGGAGTGACAGGGTGGATAATGAAAAACTGTTTTTT
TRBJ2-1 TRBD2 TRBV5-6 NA CASSLLLDSGSREQFF TGTGCCAGCAGCTTGTTATTAGATAGCGGGAGTCGCGAGCAGTTCTTC
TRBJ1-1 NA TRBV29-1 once CSVVGATEAFF TGCAGCGTTGTAGGAGCCACTGAAGCTTTCTTT
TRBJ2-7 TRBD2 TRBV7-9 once CASSLLAGGIHEQYF TGTGCCAGCAGCTTATTAGCGGGAGGGATCCACGAGCAGTACTTC
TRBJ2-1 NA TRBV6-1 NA CASSPPFGGYNEQFF TGTGCCAGCAGTCCCCCCTTTGGGGGGTACAATGAGCAGTTCTTC
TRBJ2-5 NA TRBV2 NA CASSESETQYF TGTGCCAGCAGTGAATCGGAGACCCAGTACTTC
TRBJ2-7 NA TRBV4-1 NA CASSQVVTSSLEQYF TGCGCCAGCAGCCAAGTGGTGACCTCTAGTTTGGAGCAGTACTTC
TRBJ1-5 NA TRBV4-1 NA CASSQDVTATAHRPQHF TGCGCCAGCAGCCAAGATGTCACAGCGACAGCCCATCGGCCCCAGCATTTT
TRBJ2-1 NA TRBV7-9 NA CASLLGESYNEQFF TGTGCCAGCCTGCTAGGGGAATCCTACAATGAGCAGTTCTTC
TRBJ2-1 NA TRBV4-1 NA CASSPRGSPTGEQFF TGCGCCAGCAGCCCGCGGGGTAGCCCCACAGGTGAGCAGTTCTTC
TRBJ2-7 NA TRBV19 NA CARETRGAVYEQYF TGTGCCAGGGAGACAAGAGGGGCTGTTTACGAGCAGTACTTC
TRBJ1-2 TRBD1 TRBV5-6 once CASSNGQEINYGYTF TGTGCCAGCAGCAACGGACAGGAAATTAACTATGGCTACACCTTC
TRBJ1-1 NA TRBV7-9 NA CASSSAVVGWTEAFF TGTGCCAGCAGCTCGGCGGTGGTTGGGTGGACTGAAGCTTTCTTT
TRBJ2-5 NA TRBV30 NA CAWSPGVATQYF TGTGCCTGGAGTCCGGGGGTGGCGACCCAGTACTTC
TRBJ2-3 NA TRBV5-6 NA CASRPTGIRTDTQYF TGTGCCAGCAGACCAACAGGGATCCGCACAGATACGCAGTATTTT
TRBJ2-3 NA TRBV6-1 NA CASRKDGLSTDTQYF TGTGCCAGCAGGAAGGACGGTCTCAGCACAGATACGCAGTATTTT
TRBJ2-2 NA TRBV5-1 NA CASSDDRAVNTGELFF TGCGCCAGCAGCGACGACCGTGCAGTGAACACCGGGGAGCTGTTTTTT
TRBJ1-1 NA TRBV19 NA CASSWTLEAFF TGTGCCAGTAGTTGGACCTTAGAAGCTTTCTTT
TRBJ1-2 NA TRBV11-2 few CASSSQTAANYGYTF TGTGCCAGCAGTTCCCAGACGGCTGCTAACTATGGCTACACCTTC
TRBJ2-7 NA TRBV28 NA CASSFAYEQYF TGTGCCAGCAGTTTCGCCTACGAGCAGTACTTC
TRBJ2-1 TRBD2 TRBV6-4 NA CASSLTSGSNNEQFF TGTGCCAGCAGCCTGACTAGCGGGAGTAACAATGAGCAGTTCTTC
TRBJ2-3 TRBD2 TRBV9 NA CASSVTSGGSTDTQYF TGTGCCAGCAGCGTAACTAGCGGGGGGAGCACAGATACGCAGTATTTT
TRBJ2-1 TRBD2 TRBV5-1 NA CASSLDLAGINEQFF TGCGCCAGCAGCTTGGACCTAGCGGGGATCAATGAGCAGTTCTTC
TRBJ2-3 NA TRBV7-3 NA CASSPGWPGRVDTQYF TGTGCCAGCAGCCCGGGATGGCCAGGTCGGGTAGATACGCAGTATTTT